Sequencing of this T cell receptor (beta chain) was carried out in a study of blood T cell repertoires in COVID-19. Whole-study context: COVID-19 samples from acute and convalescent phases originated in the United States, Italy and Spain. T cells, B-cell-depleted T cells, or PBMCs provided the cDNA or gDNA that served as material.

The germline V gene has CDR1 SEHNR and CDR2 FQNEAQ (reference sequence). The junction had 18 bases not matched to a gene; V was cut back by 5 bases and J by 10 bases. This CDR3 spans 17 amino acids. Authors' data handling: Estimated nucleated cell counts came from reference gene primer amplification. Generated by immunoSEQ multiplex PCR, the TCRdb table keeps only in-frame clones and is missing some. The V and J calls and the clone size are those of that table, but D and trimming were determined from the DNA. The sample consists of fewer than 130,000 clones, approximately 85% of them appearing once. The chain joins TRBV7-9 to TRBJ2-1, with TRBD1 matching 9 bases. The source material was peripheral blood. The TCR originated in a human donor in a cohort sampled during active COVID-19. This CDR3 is CASSPPARTGVLNEQFF. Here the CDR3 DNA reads TGTGCCAGCAGCCCTCCCGCCCGGACAGGGGTCCTAAACGAGCAGTTCTTC. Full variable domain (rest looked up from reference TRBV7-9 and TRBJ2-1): DTGVSQNPRHKITKRGQNVTFRCDPISEHNRLYWYRQTLGQGPEFLTYFQNEAQLEKSRLLSDRFSAERPKGSFSTLEIQRTEQGDSAMYLCASSPPARTGVLNEQFFGPGTRLTVL.